The TCR beta chain under discussion was sequenced for a study of regulatory T cells in long-lasting Graves disease (dated by TCRdb to 2020 to 2022). The study in broad terms: Persistent Graves' disease was defined as persistently positive TSH receptor autoantibodies together with antithyroid drug treatment for over 5 years. A total of around 35 samples were covered by TCR sequencing, comprising some 13 persistent and around 20 newly diagnosed Graves' disease patients. Persistent Graves' disease patients in the clinical cohort had taken antithyroid drugs for roughly ten years on average. This study used TCR sequencing and RNA sequencing of peripheral blood to compare persistent Graves' disease patients against newly diagnosed Graves' disease patients. The study took place in China and was registered as a clinical trial.

What this sample's time point label stands for: persistent/refractory GD, antithyroid drugs over 5 years with positive TRAb. RNA was extracted from PBMCs in TRIzol for both TCR sequencing and RNA sequencing. The diagnosis of Graves' disease followed American Thyroid Association guidelines. Recruitment of patients was carried out at an endocrinology department in Xi'an, China. Each patient gave roughly 8.4 milliliters of peripheral blood, collected in an EDTA anticoagulant tube. Ficoll Paque Plus density gradient separation was used to isolate PBMCs, and no additional T cell sorting was done. An Agilent 2100 Bioanalyzer and agarose gel were used to check RNA quality, while a NanoDrop 2000 measured RNA concentration. The library was obtained by multiplex PCR. Instrument on record: Illumina HiSeq 4000. To build TCR beta libraries, CDR3 regions were amplified by Arm-PCR using iRepertoire HTBI primers. PCR products were gel purified before sequencing. On the authors' methods: Gene usage analysis of CDR3 amino acid clonotypes used the 62 TRBV and some 13 TRBJ segments found across samples. COPE and FqMerger were used to merge the filtered high-quality paired reads into contigs. BLAST was used to align contigs to the IMGT TRBV, TRBD and TRBJ reference genes, and CDR3 was defined following IMGT. Clonotypes above 0.1% frequency were classified as highly expanded clones. Shannon entropy was used to measure repertoire diversity, and the Gini coefficient was used to measure V-J evenness. Public clonotypes were defined as clonotypes shared by more than one individual. TCRdb trimmed public reads at Q25 via fastp, called clones via MiXCR and kept in-frame beta chains. Each record represents a unique CDR3 protein, reported with the most common genes and DNA among its rows. The V and J calls come from TCRdb's annotation, not from the publication. The sample yields under 500,000 distinct CDR3 sequences; less than 25% were counted once. The ten biggest clones cover 7.8% of the sample.

This clonotype turned up a few times. This receptor's antigen is unknown. No per-base quality is available; no much larger clone lies one base away. V is trimmed back by 5 bases and J by 7 bases, and the junction contains 7 bases that no gene match accounts for. Sequences SGHAT (CDR1) and FQDESV (CDR2) are obtained from the germline V gene (reference sequence). The CDR3, cysteine through phenylalanine, is 13 amino acids long. The CDR3 DNA has 39 bases and is translated from base 1. Paper-wide results and their limitations: Preferential use of TRBV28, TRBJ1-2 and TRBJ2-5 was observed in persistent disease, whereas TRBV20-1 and TRBJ2-1 were favored in newly diagnosed disease. A larger number of public clonotypes was shared among persistent patients (fewer than 3,000) than among newly diagnosed patients (about 990). The small sample size was acknowledged by the authors as a limitation that may reduce accuracy. Because the primary lesion, thyroid tissue, could not be accessed, the study looked at peripheral blood alone. Sequencing and analysis were restricted to the TCR beta chain. Compared with newly diagnosed patients, patients with persistent Graves' disease had lower TCR Shannon entropy and fewer highly expanded clones, which suggests clonal expansion.

The source of this sequence is a female donor with Graves disease. Sequences were derived from peripheral blood mononuclear cells (PBMCs), sampled when the disease was refractory, from a patient treated with antithyroid drugs. This receptor chain uses TRBV11-1 and TRBJ1-2; TRBD1 aligns with 7 central bases. The nucleotide sequence is TGTGCCAGCAGCCACCGACAGGGAAGTGGCTACACCTTC. It encodes CASSHRQGSGYTF.